This T cell receptor beta chain was captured by sequencing in a study of blood T cell repertoires in COVID-19. Clones were sequenced by immunoSEQ multiplex PCR, and TCRdb holds only the in-frame ones, with some missing. Found here are about 240,000 clones, 80% to 90% of them singletons; the top ten hold around 6.5%. The CDR3 contains 15 residues. V was pared by 4 bases and J by 8 bases, with 5 bases of the junction left unmatched. Germline lookup yields CDR1 SGHDT and CDR2 YYEEEE. This sequence was found in a man between 60 and 75 years old with acute or convalescent COVID-19. V is TRBV5-6 and J is TRBJ2-1; 14 bases match TRBD2. The sample taken for sequencing was peripheral blood. The CDR3 bases are TGTGCCAGCAGCCAGGGACTAGCGGGAGCAGATGAGCAGTTCTTC. Amino acid sequence: CASSQGLAGADEQFF.